Listed below are T cell receptor beta chains from one sample, sequenced in a study of blood T cell repertoires in COVID-19. Profiled with immunoSEQ multiplex PCR; TCRdb holds only in-frame clones, not every one. The top ten clones hold 13% of a sample with approximately 52,000 clones, 80% to 90% of them seen once. Material: peripheral blood. These receptors originate from a woman older than 75 with acute or convalescent COVID-19. Both conserved end residues are part of each CDR3. The D gene is left open where the match is weak. The size field is filled for only some rows; it gives once, few, many or a size class.

J gene: TRBJ1-6
clone size: -
D gene: -
V gene: TRBV6-2/TRBV6-3
CDR3 protein: CASSYQREETYNSPLHF
CDR3 DNA: TGTGCCAGCAGTTACCAGAGGGAAGAGACCTATAATTCACCCCTCCACTTT

J gene: TRBJ1-3
clone size: -
D gene: -
V gene: TRBV3-1/TRBV3-2
CDR3 protein: CASSQERGNTIYF
CDR3 DNA: TGTGCCAGCAGCCAAGAGCGCGGAAACACCATATATTTT

J gene: TRBJ2-7
clone size: -
D gene: -
V gene: TRBV3-1/TRBV3-2
CDR3 protein: CASSPRSGTSVSYEQYF
CDR3 DNA: TGTGCCAGCAGCCCGCGTTCCGGGACATCCGTCTCCTACGAGCAGTACTTC

J gene: TRBJ2-1
clone size: -
D gene: -
V gene: TRBV6-2/TRBV6-3
CDR3 protein: CASSYRGYNEQFF
CDR3 DNA: TGTGCCAGCAGTTACAGGGGTTACAATGAGCAGTTCTTC

J gene: TRBJ2-2
clone size: -
D gene: -
V gene: TRBV25-1
CDR3 protein: CASSSQGKTGELFF
CDR3 DNA: TGTGCCAGCAGTAGCCAGGGGAAAACCGGGGAGCTGTTTTTT

J gene: TRBJ1-1
clone size: -
D gene: -
V gene: TRBV4-1
CDR3 protein: CASSHATGRTEAFF
CDR3 DNA: TGCGCCAGCAGCCATGCGACAGGTCGGACTGAAGCTTTCTTT

J gene: TRBJ2-7
clone size: -
D gene: TRBD2
V gene: TRBV4-2
CDR3 protein: CASSQTTSGAYEQYF
CDR3 DNA: TGTGCCAGCAGCCAAACGACTAGCGGTGCCTACGAGCAGTACTTC

J gene: TRBJ2-7
clone size: -
D gene: -
V gene: TRBV15
CDR3 protein: CATSDPGPYEQYF
CDR3 DNA: TGTGCCACCTCCGACCCAGGGCCCTACGAGCAGTACTTC

J gene: TRBJ1-5
clone size: -
D gene: -
V gene: TRBV19
CDR3 protein: CASSITGFEPQHF
CDR3 DNA: TGTGCCAGTAGTATAACAGGGTTCGAGCCCCAGCATTTT

J gene: TRBJ1-5
clone size: -
D gene: -
V gene: TRBV5-5
CDR3 protein: CASSLAGNGGNQPQHF
CDR3 DNA: TGTGCCAGCAGCTTGGCCGGGAACGGCGGCAATCAGCCCCAGCATTTT

J gene: TRBJ2-2
clone size: -
D gene: -
V gene: TRBV27
CDR3 protein: CASSSLGAGNTGELFF
CDR3 DNA: TGTGCCAGCAGTTCTCTGGGGGCAGGCAACACCGGGGAGCTGTTTTTT

J gene: TRBJ2-7
clone size: -
D gene: TRBD2
V gene: TRBV4-1
CDR3 protein: CASSQDGLAGGRSYEQYF
CDR3 DNA: TGCGCCAGCAGCCAAGACGGGCTAGCGGGGGGACGCTCCTACGAGCAGTACTTC

J gene: TRBJ2-7
clone size: few
D gene: TRBD1
V gene: TRBV25-1
CDR3 protein: CASSGRGTGDKGAYEQYF
CDR3 DNA: TGTGCCAGCAGTGGCCGCGGGACAGGCGATAAGGGAGCCTACGAGCAGTACTTC

J gene: TRBJ1-5
clone size: once
D gene: TRBD1
V gene: TRBV3-1/TRBV3-2
CDR3 protein: CASSPTGGGNQPQHF
CDR3 DNA: TGTGCCAGCAGCCCGACAGGGGGCGGAAATCAGCCCCAGCATTTT

J gene: TRBJ2-7
clone size: few
D gene: TRBD1
V gene: TRBV15
CDR3 protein: CATSRDSLSMGTGDPYEQYF
CDR3 DNA: TGTGCCACCAGCAGAGATTCCCTCTCCATGGGGACAGGGGACCCCTACGAGCAGTACTTC

J gene: TRBJ1-1
clone size: -
D gene: -
V gene: TRBV29-1
CDR3 protein: CSVQARLDTEAFF
CDR3 DNA: TGCAGCGTGCAAGCCAGGTTAGACACTGAAGCTTTCTTT

J gene: TRBJ2-2
clone size: -
D gene: -
V gene: TRBV5-4
CDR3 protein: CASSLQGKGGELFF
CDR3 DNA: TGTGCCAGCAGCTTACAGGGTAAAGGCGGGGAGCTGTTTTTT

J gene: TRBJ1-6
clone size: -
D gene: -
V gene: TRBV2
CDR3 protein: CASRVQGGSSPLHF
CDR3 DNA: TGTGCCAGCAGAGTACAGGGTGGTAGTTCACCCCTCCACTTT

J gene: TRBJ1-6
clone size: -
D gene: TRBD1
V gene: TRBV29-1
CDR3 protein: CSVRDRGNSPLHF
CDR3 DNA: TGCAGCGTGCGAGACAGGGGTAATTCACCCCTCCACTTT

J gene: TRBJ1-1
clone size: -
D gene: TRBD1
V gene: TRBV5-3
CDR3 protein: CARRQPGQGAFF
CDR3 DNA: TGTGCCAGAAGACAGCCGGGACAGGGAGCTTTCTTT

J gene: TRBJ1-2
clone size: -
D gene: -
V gene: TRBV6-4
CDR3 protein: CASRRDQAGGYTF
CDR3 DNA: TGTGCCAGCAGAAGGGATCAGGCGGGAGGCTACACCTTC

J gene: TRBJ1-4
clone size: -
D gene: -
V gene: TRBV9
CDR3 protein: CASSAGEREKLFF
CDR3 DNA: TGTGCCAGCAGCGCCGGGGAGAGGGAAAAACTGTTTTTT

J gene: TRBJ1-1
clone size: -
D gene: TRBD1
V gene: TRBV30
CDR3 protein: CAFSRDSNTEAFF
CDR3 DNA: TGTGCCTTTAGCCGGGACAGCAACACTGAAGCTTTCTTT

J gene: TRBJ2-3
clone size: -
D gene: -
V gene: TRBV3-1/TRBV3-2
CDR3 protein: CASSPRGGLTTDTQYF
CDR3 DNA: TGTGCCAGCAGCCCTAGAGGGGGTCTCACCACAGATACGCAGTATTTT

J gene: TRBJ2-1
clone size: -
D gene: TRBD2
V gene: TRBV2
CDR3 protein: CASRLAVNEQFF
CDR3 DNA: TGTGCCAGCAGACTAGCGGTCAATGAGCAGTTCTTC

J gene: TRBJ2-1
clone size: -
D gene: -
V gene: TRBV5-4
CDR3 protein: CASSWKSGSGEQFF
CDR3 DNA: TGTGCCAGCAGCTGGAAATCGGGGAGCGGTGAGCAGTTCTTC

J gene: TRBJ1-5
clone size: -
D gene: -
V gene: TRBV21-1
CDR3 protein: CASSNLLRGTSNQPQHF
CDR3 DNA: TGTGCCAGCAGCAATTTGTTAAGGGGGACTAGCAATCAGCCCCAGCATTTT

J gene: TRBJ2-4
clone size: -
D gene: TRBD2
V gene: TRBV6-5
CDR3 protein: CASRQPGLAGNIQYF
CDR3 DNA: TGTGCCAGCAGACAGCCGGGACTAGCGGGAAACATTCAGTACTTC

J gene: TRBJ1-1
clone size: -
D gene: -
V gene: TRBV11-2
CDR3 protein: CASSPRSRAVGEAFF
CDR3 DNA: TGTGCCAGCAGCCCAAGGTCCAGGGCTGTTGGTGAAGCTTTCTTT

J gene: TRBJ1-2
clone size: -
D gene: -
V gene: TRBV27
CDR3 protein: CASNQHGVAGQGGYTF
CDR3 DNA: TGTGCCAGCAACCAACACGGTGTGGCAGGGCAGGGTGGCTACACCTTC

J gene: TRBJ1-1
clone size: -
D gene: -
V gene: TRBV12-3/TRBV12-4
CDR3 protein: CASSPTGNTEAFF
CDR3 DNA: TGTGCCAGCAGTCCTACAGGGAACACTGAAGCTTTCTTT

J gene: TRBJ1-3
clone size: -
D gene: -
V gene: TRBV6-6
CDR3 protein: CASSYSRQRNTIYF
CDR3 DNA: TGTGCCAGCAGTTACTCGAGACAGCGAAACACCATATATTTT

J gene: TRBJ1-1
clone size: -
D gene: -
V gene: TRBV6-5
CDR3 protein: CASRRNFEAFF
CDR3 DNA: TGTGCCAGCAGGCGAAATTTTGAAGCTTTCTTT

J gene: TRBJ1-6
clone size: -
D gene: TRBD1
V gene: TRBV13
CDR3 protein: CASTSRQGSYNSPLHF
CDR3 DNA: TGTGCCAGCACCTCACGACAGGGCTCCTATAATTCACCCCTCCACTTT

J gene: TRBJ2-7
clone size: -
D gene: TRBD1
V gene: TRBV19
CDR3 protein: CASSIKGQVFYEQYF
CDR3 DNA: TGTGCCAGTAGTATAAAGGGACAGGTTTTTTACGAGCAGTACTTC

J gene: TRBJ1-3
clone size: -
D gene: -
V gene: TRBV7-9
CDR3 protein: CASSSWGAGNTIYF
CDR3 DNA: TGTGCCAGCAGCTCCTGGGGGGCTGGAAACACCATATATTTT

J gene: TRBJ1-6
clone size: -
D gene: -
V gene: TRBV15
CDR3 protein: CATSRAQGSYNSPLHF
CDR3 DNA: TGTGCCACCAGCAGGGCTCAGGGGTCCTATAATTCACCCCTCCACTTT

J gene: TRBJ2-7
clone size: -
D gene: TRBD1
V gene: TRBV11-2
CDR3 protein: CASSGWDRSSYEQYF
CDR3 DNA: TGTGCCAGCAGCGGGTGGGACAGGAGCTCCTACGAGCAGTACTTC

J gene: TRBJ1-2
clone size: few
D gene: -
V gene: TRBV4-1
CDR3 protein: CASSQPDRPNYGYTF
CDR3 DNA: TGCGCCAGCAGCCAACCCGACAGACCTAACTATGGCTACACCTTC

J gene: TRBJ2-1
clone size: -
D gene: TRBD1
V gene: TRBV6-5
CDR3 protein: CASSPWTGYYNEQFF
CDR3 DNA: TGTGCCAGCAGTCCATGGACAGGGTACTACAATGAGCAGTTCTTC

J gene: TRBJ2-7
clone size: -
D gene: TRBD1
V gene: TRBV4-1
CDR3 protein: CASSQDPGDRVYEQYF
CDR3 DNA: TGCGCCAGCAGCCAAGATCCCGGGGACAGGGTCTACGAGCAGTACTTC

J gene: TRBJ1-2
clone size: -
D gene: -
V gene: TRBV6-5
CDR3 protein: CASSYNRQNYGYTF
CDR3 DNA: TGTGCCAGCAGTTACAATAGACAGAACTATGGCTACACCTTC